The clone carrying this T cell receptor (beta chain) was seen only a few times. Antigen unknown. This specimen belongs to a study of T cells after yellow fever vaccination. Study context: The fractions with low cell numbers were processed using SMART-Seq v4 Ultra Low Input. Broader study findings: Relatively few clonotypes were ones that appeared in both CD4 and CD8 compartments. A large majority of primary-vaccination clones showed up again after the booster (about 97% CD4, around 88% CD8).

Template-switching 5'RACE yielded the TCR cDNA; a universal primer site and UMIs were added in the process. TCRdb re-analysed the 5' RACE reads in MiXCR, keeping a single row per CDR3 protein. This sample yields under 200,000 distinct CDR3 sequences, of which 11% are seen a single time; 36% belongs to the top ten. Germline V gene sequence: CDR1 DFQATT, CDR2 SNEGSKA (reference sequence). V lost 4 bases, J lost 4 bases, and 9 bases stayed unmatched. The CDR3 runs 15 residues. The rearrangement uses TRBV20-1 and TRBJ2-5, with 10 bases that match TRBD2. The material sequenced was CD8+ T cells sorted from PBMCs, taken 15 days after the yellow fever booster vaccination. The sequence was obtained from a man aged 18 to 30 who received the YFV17D yellow fever vaccine. The CDR3 nucleotides read TGCAGTGCTAAAAGAGCGGGGGGGCCTGGAGAGACCCAGTACTTC. As protein: CSAKRAGGPGETQYF.